One sample yielded the 8 T cell receptor beta chains listed below, sequenced in a study of blood T cells in healthy people across ages (dated by TCRdb to the mid-2010s). The library was made by 5' RACE. The instrument given in TCRdb is Illumina HiSeq 2500. A second PCR of about 6 to 12 cycles was performed with a sample-barcoded 5' primer and a J-beta primer mix. The public reads were reanalyzed by TCRdb: fastp trimming at Q25, MiXCR alignment, in-frame beta chains only. All rows with the same CDR3 protein become a single entry with the most common DNA and genes. The sample table holds roughly 1,500,000 distinct CDR3 sequences, of which 30% to 40% were seen once. Roughly 12% of the sample belongs to the ten largest clones. The sample comprised blood. These receptors were taken from a woman in her thirties in good health.

This chain connects TRBV12-3 or TRBV12-4 to TRBJ1-2; 7 positions agree with TRBD1. The CDR3 contains 14 residues. The junction had 9 bases not matched to a gene; V was cut back by 3 bases and J by 8 bases. The CDR3 nucleotides are TGTGCCAGCAGTTTCTTCGCGACAGGGTTCGGCTACACCTTC. It codes for CASSFFATGFGYTF.

This clonotype is a singleton in its sample. The gene calls are TRBV30 and TRBJ2-7; D remains unclear. The length of the CDR3 is 12 residues. The V gene's germline CDR1 is GTSNPN and CDR2 SVGIG (reference sequence). V gave up 4 bases and J gave up 2 bases, with 9 bases separating them. The CDR3 here is CAWMGDAYEQYF. Written as DNA, the CDR3 is TGTGCCTGGATGGGTGACGCCTACGAGCAGTACTTC. The entire variable domain, with the rest obtained from reference TRBV30 and TRBJ2-7, is as follows: SQTIHQWPATLVQPVGSPLSLECTVEGTSNPNLYWYRQAAGRGLQLLFYSVGIGQISSEVPQNLSASRPQDRQFILSSKKLLLSDSGFYLCAWMGDAYEQYFGPGTRLTVT.

This clonotype has only a few counts. The chain links TRBV6-1 to TRBJ2-7; 7 nucleotides line up with TRBD1. V shed 7 bases and J 0 bases; nucleotides not matched to a gene: 3. Germline assignment: CDR1 MNHNS and CDR2 SASEGT. This CDR3 has 13 residues. The CDR3 sequence: CASKTGYSYEQYF. The DNA of the CDR3 is TGTGCCAGCAAGACAGGGTACTCCTACGAGCAGTACTTC.

This clonotype occurred a few times. J is TRBJ2-7 and V is TRBV27; D gene uncertain. V lost 6 bases and J lost 2, with 11 bases in between. Germline V lookup: CDR1 MNHEY, CDR2 SMNVEV (reference sequence). The CDR3 extends over 13 amino acids. The DNA of the CDR3 is TGTGCCAGCAGCACCGGGTACACCTACGAGCAGTACTTC. Translation gives CASSTGYTYEQYF.

This chain's CDR3 is CAIRRLAHEQFF. CDR3 DNA: TGTGCCATCAGGAGACTAGCCCATGAGCAGTTCTTC. This chain joins TRBV10-3 and TRBJ2-1; 7 nucleotides align to TRBD2. CDR1 and CDR2 (germline): ENHRY, SYGVKD. CDR3 size: 12 residues. The V gene end was trimmed by 6 bases and the J gene end by 8 bases; junction bases not matched to a gene: 4.

This chain connects TRBV6-6 to TRBJ2-1; D not certain. With 2 bases removed from V and 7 bases from J, the gap between germline ends came to 9 bases. Germline CDR1 is MNHNY and CDR2 is SVGAGI (reference sequence). The CDR3 runs to 13 residues. CDR3 sequence: CASSYPPPNEQFF. Here the CDR3 DNA reads TGTGCCAGCAGTTACCCTCCTCCGAATGAGCAGTTCTTC.

V is TRBV28 and J is TRBJ2-4; D is undetermined. The CDR3 is 15 residues long. Germline CDR1 reads MDHEN; CDR2 reads SYDVKM. The V end lost 5 bases, the J end lost 0 bases, and 11 bases lay between the germline ends. The CDR3 DNA follows: TGTGCCAGCAGTGACCTGGCAGTAGCCAAAAACATTCAGTACTTC. It is translated as CASSDLAVAKNIQYF. The full variable domain, with the rest looked up from reference TRBV28 and TRBJ2-4, is DVKVTQSSRYLVKRTGEKVFLECVQDMDHENMFWYRQDPGLGLRLIYFSYDVKMKEKGDIPEGYSVSREKKERFSLILESASTNQTSMYLCASSDLAVAKNIQYFGAGTRLSVL.

The gene calls are TRBV10-2 and TRBJ1-2; no firm D call. Trimming removed 4 bases at V and 7 bases at J, with 10 bases between. This CDR3 is built from 12 residues. The germline gives CDR1 WSHSY, CDR2 SAAADI. The CDR3 DNA follows: TGCGCCAGCAGTGTGTCAGGATCTGGCTACACCTTC. It specifies CASSVSGSGYTF.